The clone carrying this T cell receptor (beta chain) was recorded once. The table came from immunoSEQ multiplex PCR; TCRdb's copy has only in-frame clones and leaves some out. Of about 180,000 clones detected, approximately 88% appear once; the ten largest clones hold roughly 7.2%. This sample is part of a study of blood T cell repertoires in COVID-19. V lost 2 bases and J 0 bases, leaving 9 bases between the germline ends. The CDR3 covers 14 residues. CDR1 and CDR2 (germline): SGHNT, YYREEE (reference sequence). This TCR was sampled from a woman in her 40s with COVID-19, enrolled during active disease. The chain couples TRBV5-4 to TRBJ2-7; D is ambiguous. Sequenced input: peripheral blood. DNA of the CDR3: TGTGCCAGCAGCTTAACCTGGAGCTCCTACGAGCAGTACTTC. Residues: CASSLTWSSYEQYF. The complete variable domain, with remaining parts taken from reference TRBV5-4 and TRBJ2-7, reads ETGVTQSPTHLIKTRGQQVTLRCSSQSGHNTVSWYQQALGQGPQFIFQYYREEENGRGNFPPRFSGLQFPNYSSELNVNALELDDSALYLCASSLTWSSYEQYFGPGTRLTVT.